What follows describes a single T cell receptor (beta chain). Its antigen is not identified. The sample originates from a study of cytomegalovirus exposure and HLA in healthy donors. Study-wide context: Falling in the Caucasian-associated ancestry cluster were less than 85% of approximately 410 genotyped donors.

The study ran its PCR with 60 Vbeta and 13 Jbeta primers. Method: immunoSEQ multiplex PCR; TCRdb's copy keeps in-frame clones and lacks some. The data contain 150,000 to 200,000 clones, roughly 77% of them seen just once; the ten biggest clones take up about 7.7%. The study, taken as a whole, reports: Productive status was seen about 90% or about 30% of the time for most TCR beta V segments in an earlier analysis. Reports described diagnosis of cytomegalovirus status by the classifier as highly specific and sensitive.

CDR3 length equals 15 residues. CDR1 is LNHDA, CDR2 SQIVND, per germline (reference sequence). V lost 7 bases, J lost 7 bases, and 11 bases stayed unmatched. The J gene is TRBJ2-1, the V gene TRBV19; 9 bases are shared with TRBD1. The TCR was taken from a woman in her 40s in good health and CMV-seropositive. Sequenced sample: PBMCs. For the CDR3, the DNA is TGTGCCAGTACCCCTGGGACAGGGATTGGGAATGAGCAGTTCTTC. It yields the protein CASTPGTGIGNEQFF.